This entry describes one T cell receptor (beta chain). What it binds is not known. This specimen comes from a study of CD8 T cells in ankylosing spondylitis. Study findings and constraints: A motif of 7 or 8 highly homologous TCR beta variants was seen as apparently characteristic of ankylosing spondylitis blood.

TCRdb reanalysed the 5' RACE reads using MiXCR and keeps one entry per CDR3 protein. The sample records about 300,000 distinct CDR3 sequences, roughly 20% being singletons. This CDR3 is built from 15 residues. The V segment lost 7 bases and the J segment 3 bases; nucleotides outside the gene matches: 10. CDR1 ENHRY and CDR2 SYGVKD come from the germline V gene. The sequence came from a female donor with ankylosing spondylitis or in good health (not recorded which). The chain links TRBV10-3 to TRBJ1-2; TRBD1 agrees at 8 bases. The sequenced sample consisted of blood, either unsorted or a sorted T cell fraction (not recorded which). CDR3 region: CAIIGDRGRDYGYTF. The CDR3 DNA is TGTGCCATCATTGGAGACAGGGGCAGGGACTATGGCTACACCTTC.